A single sample is the source of the 18 T cell receptor beta chains below, sequenced in a study of tumor-infiltrating lymphocytes in oesophageal squamous cell carcinoma. TCRdb called the PCR reads again in MiXCR, with one record for every CDR3 protein. The sample lists about 10,000 distinct CDR3 sequences; roughly three fifths were seen once. The sample consisted of esophageal tumor tissue. All receptors derive from a male donor with esophageal squamous cell carcinoma.

The chain links TRBV5-4 to TRBJ2-3; TRBD2 matches at 11 bases. The J call may be mistaken, given a closer DNA end match to TRBJ2-7. Germline V CDR1 and CDR2: SGHNT, YYREEE (reference sequence). The CDR3 runs 17 residues. The CDR3 loop is CASSLNSGGALYNEQYF. The CDR3 DNA follows: TGTGCCAGCAGCTTGAATAGCGGGGGGGCCCTATACAATGAGCAGTACTTC.

The V and J genes are TRBV12-3 or TRBV12-4 and TRBJ2-4; TRBD1 matches at 9 bases. The CDR3 contains 14 residues. V lost 5 bases, J lost 7 bases, and 6 bases stayed unmatched. The CDR3 loop is CASSRWDRENIQYF. DNA of the CDR3: TGTGCCAGCAGTCGTTGGGACAGGGAGAACATTCAGTACTTC.

Note on this clonotype: A much larger clone differs by one base, so this may be a read error. The V gene is TRBV7-2, the J gene TRBJ2-5; the match to TRBD2 covers 7 bases. Germline V gene sequence: CDR1 SGHTA, CDR2 FQGNSA. This CDR3 contains 13 residues. DNA of the CDR3: TGTGCCAGCACTTTTACGGGGGGAGAGGCCCAGTACTTC. It translates to CASTFTGGEAQYF.

J is TRBJ2-5 and V is TRBV7-9; no clear D. With the DNA end fitting TRBJ2-1 better, the J assignment may be wrong. This CDR3 has 16 residues. Germline V gives CDR1 SEHNR, CDR2 FQNEAQ (reference sequence). The CDR3 region is CASSLIPRSSYNEQFF. The CDR3 DNA reads as TGTGCCAGCAGCTTAATCCCGCGGAGCTCCTACAATGAGCAGTTCTTC.

This clonotype is medium-sized (0.01 to 0.1%) within its sample. The chain is built from TRBV25-1 and TRBJ2-5; 7 positions agree with TRBD2. Germline CDR1 and CDR2: MGHDK and SYGVNS. This CDR3 region has 14 residues. Germline trimming cut 7 bases from V and 2 bases from J; bases unmatched to any gene: 7. The CDR3 protein is CASMGGFPQETQYF. The CDR3 DNA follows: TGTGCCAGCATGGGAGGGTTCCCACAAGAGACCCAGTACTTC.

This rearrangement joins TRBV7-2 to TRBJ1-1; D is undetermined. This CDR3 comprises 11 residues. Germline CDR1 SGHTA, CDR2 FQGNSA. Trimming pared 5 bases from V and 5 bases from J, leaving 6 bases between. CDR3 sequence (DNA): TGTGCCAGCAGCCACGGGACTGAAGCTTTCTTT. It codes for CASSHGTEAFF.

The chain has TRBV24-1 and TRBJ2-5; 10 bases are a match to TRBD1. The DNA end is more similar to TRBJ2-1, so the J call may be wrong. The CDR3 sequence is 20 residues long. Germline V gene sequence: CDR1 KGHDR, CDR2 SFDVKD. The CDR3 DNA follows: TGTGCCACCAGTGCTGCCCCGGGACAGGGGTACGGGAAAGGCTACAATGAGCAGTTCTTC. As protein: CATSAAPGQGYGKGYNEQFF.

V is TRBV6-2 or TRBV6-3 and J is TRBJ2-1; D is ambiguous. With the DNA end fitting TRBJ2-5 better, the J assignment may be wrong. This CDR3 has 12 amino acids. Germline CDR1 and CDR2: MNHEY and SVGEGT. The CDR3 DNA is TGTGCCAGCAGTGAAAGATTCCAGACCCAGTACTTC. Its protein product is CASSERFQTQYF.

This clonotype has ten or more counts. A much bigger clone sits one base away, suggesting this may be a read error. The chain is built from TRBV19 and TRBJ2-1, with TRBD2 matching over 9 bases. This CDR3 contains 15 residues. The germline V gene has CDR1 LNHDA and CDR2 SQIVND (reference sequence). J lost 10 bases, V lost 6 bases, and 13 bases had no gene match. Here the CDR3 reads CASSPLAGLSYEQFF. For the CDR3, the DNA is TGTGCCAGTAGCCCACTAGCGGGCCTATCCTACGAGCAGTTCTTC.

V usage is TRBV7-6 and J usage is TRBJ1-4; D not certain. V gave up 3 bases and J gave up 6 bases, with 8 bases separating them. Germline CDR1 and CDR2: SGHVS and FNYEAQ. This CDR3 contains 13 residues. The chain's CDR3 is CASSLMGYEKLFF. The CDR3 DNA is TGTGCCAGCAGCTTGATGGGGTATGAAAAACTGTTTTTT.

A single count supports this clonotype. The rearrangement links TRBV7-6 to TRBJ2-4; D ambiguous. The end of the DNA aligns better with TRBJ2-7, so the J call may be wrong. Per the germline V gene, CDR1 is SGHVS and CDR2 is FNYEAQ. The CDR3 has 13 residues. The CDR3 sequence: CASSLGRSYEQYF. The DNA for the CDR3 is TGTGCCAGCAGCTTAGGGCGGTCCTACGAGCAGTACTTC.

This chain joins TRBV6-6 and TRBJ2-2; 9 bases agree with TRBD2. J gave up 9 bases and V 5 bases, and 13 bases lay outside the gene matches. The CDR3 spans 16 residues. Per germline, CDR1 MNHNY and CDR2 SVGAGI (reference sequence). The CDR3 DNA reads as TGTGCCAGCAGTGAGGAAACATTAGCGGGAGTACGGGAGCTGTTTTTT. Residues: CASSEETLAGVRELFF.

The chain combines TRBV7-2 with TRBJ2-7; 7 bases are a match to TRBD2. The J call may be mistaken, given a closer DNA end match to TRBJ2-5. The length of the CDR3 is 15 residues. From germline, CDR1 is SGHTA and CDR2 FQGNSA. The CDR3 is CASSLNGGMRETQYF. CDR3 DNA: TGTGCCAGCAGCTTGAACGGGGGGATGCGAGAGACCCAGTACTTC.

This clonotype was seen only once. This sequence joins TRBV7-2 and TRBJ2-5, with 13 bases identical to TRBD2. The J call may be incorrect, as the DNA end agrees better with TRBJ2-1. Germline CDR1 and CDR2: SGHTA and FQGNSA. The CDR3 runs to 18 residues. The CDR3 loop is CASSLNGGTSGRAVEQFF. The DNA for the CDR3 is TGTGCCAGCAGCTTAAACGGGGGTACTAGCGGGAGGGCCGTTGAGCAGTTCTTC.

The CDR3 protein is CASSLDTSVYNEQFF. CDR3 nucleotides: TGTGCCAGCAGCTTGGACACTAGCGTTTACAATGAGCAGTTCTTC. This chain links TRBV5-4 with TRBJ2-1, with TRBD2 matching over 7 bases. The CDR3 is 15 residues long. The junction had 4 bases not matched to a gene; V was cut back by 0 bases and J by 4 bases. Germline V CDR1 and CDR2: SGHNT, YYREEE (reference sequence).

This clonotype came up a few times. CDR3 nucleotides: TGTGCCAGCAGCAAGGGAGAAGCGGGAGGCAGGGATACGCAGTATTTT. Its protein is CASSKGEAGGRDTQYF. V is TRBV7-2 and J is TRBJ2-3; 9 bases are shared with TRBD2. Trimming cost V 5 bases and J 6 bases; bases outside gene matches: 12. There are 16 residues in the CDR3. Germline lookup yields CDR1 SGHTA and CDR2 FQGNSA. The complete variable domain, with remaining parts taken from reference TRBV7-2 and TRBJ2-3, reads GAGVSQSPSNKVTEKGKDVELRCDPISGHTALYWYRQSLGQGLEFLIYFQGNSAPDKSGLPSDRFSAERTGGSVSTLTIQRTQQEDSAVYLCASSKGEAGGRDTQYFGPGTRLTVL.

V usage is TRBV7-4 and J usage is TRBJ1-1; D call uncertain. V lost 1 base and J 11 bases, leaving 11 bases between the germline ends. The germline V gene has CDR1 SGHVT and CDR2 SQSDAQ. This CDR3 region has 12 residues. DNA for the CDR3: TGTGCCAGCAGCTTAGACTCAGGAAGGGCTTTCTTT. It encodes CASSLDSGRAFF.

V gene TRBV12-3 or TRBV12-4 combines with J gene TRBJ1-5; 8 bases are a match to TRBD1. V dropped 3 bases and J dropped 5; count of bases not matched to a gene: 6. CDR3 length: 15 residues. CDR3 nucleotide sequence: TGTGCCAGCAGTTTGGCCGACAGGGGCCATCAGCCCCAGCATTTT. This encodes CASSLADRGHQPQHF.